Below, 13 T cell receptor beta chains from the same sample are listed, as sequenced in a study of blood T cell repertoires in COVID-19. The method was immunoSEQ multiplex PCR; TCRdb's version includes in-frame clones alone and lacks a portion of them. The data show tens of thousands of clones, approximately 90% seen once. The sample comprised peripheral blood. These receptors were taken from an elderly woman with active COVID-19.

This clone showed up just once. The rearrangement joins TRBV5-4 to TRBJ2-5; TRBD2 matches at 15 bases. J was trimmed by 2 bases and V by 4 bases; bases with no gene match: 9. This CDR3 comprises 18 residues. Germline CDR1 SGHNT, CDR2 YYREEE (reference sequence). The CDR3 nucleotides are TGTGCCAGCAGCGTGGGACTAGCGGGGGGTCAGATTCAAGAGACCCAGTACTTC. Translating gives CASSVGLAGGQIQETQYF.

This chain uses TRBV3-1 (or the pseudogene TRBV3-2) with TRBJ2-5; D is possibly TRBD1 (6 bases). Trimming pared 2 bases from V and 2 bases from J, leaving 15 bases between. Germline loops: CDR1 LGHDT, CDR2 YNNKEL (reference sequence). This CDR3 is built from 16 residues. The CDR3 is CASSQRGTGNQETQYF. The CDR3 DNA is TGTGCCAGCAGCCAACGGGGTACAGGGAATCAAGAGACCCAGTACTTC.

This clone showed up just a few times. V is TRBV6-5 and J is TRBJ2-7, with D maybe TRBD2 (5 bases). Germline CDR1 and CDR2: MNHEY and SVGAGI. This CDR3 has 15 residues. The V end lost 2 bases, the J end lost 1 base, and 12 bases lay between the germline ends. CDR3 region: CASSYLAGLSYEQYF. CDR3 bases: TGTGCCAGCAGTTACCTGGCGGGCCTATCCTACGAGCAGTACTTC.

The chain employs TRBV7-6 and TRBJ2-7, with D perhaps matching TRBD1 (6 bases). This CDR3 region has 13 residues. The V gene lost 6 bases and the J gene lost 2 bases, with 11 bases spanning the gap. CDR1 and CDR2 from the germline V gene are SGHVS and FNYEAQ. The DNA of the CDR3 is TGTGCCAGCAGTGAAAGGGGGACCTACGAGCAGTACTTC. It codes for CASSERGTYEQYF.

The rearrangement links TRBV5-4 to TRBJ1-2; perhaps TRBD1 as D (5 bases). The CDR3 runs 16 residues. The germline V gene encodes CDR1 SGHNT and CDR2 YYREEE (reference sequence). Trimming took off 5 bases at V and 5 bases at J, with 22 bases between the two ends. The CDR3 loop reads CASRYVGGASMYGYTF. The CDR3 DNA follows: TGTGCCAGCAGATATGTAGGAGGGGCCTCAATGTATGGCTACACCTTC.

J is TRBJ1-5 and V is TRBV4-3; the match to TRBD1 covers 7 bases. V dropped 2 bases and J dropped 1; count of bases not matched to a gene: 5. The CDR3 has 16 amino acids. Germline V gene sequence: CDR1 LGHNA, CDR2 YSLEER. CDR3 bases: TGCGCCAGCAGCCAACCGGGACAGAAGAGCAATCAGCCCCAGCATTTT. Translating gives CASSQPGQKSNQPQHF.

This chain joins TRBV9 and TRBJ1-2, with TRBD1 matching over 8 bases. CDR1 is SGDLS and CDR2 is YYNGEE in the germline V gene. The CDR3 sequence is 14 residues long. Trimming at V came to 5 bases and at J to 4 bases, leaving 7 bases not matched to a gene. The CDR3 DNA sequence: TGTGCCAGCAGTCCGCAGGGGGCGGGCTATGGCTACACCTTC. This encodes CASSPQGAGYGYTF.

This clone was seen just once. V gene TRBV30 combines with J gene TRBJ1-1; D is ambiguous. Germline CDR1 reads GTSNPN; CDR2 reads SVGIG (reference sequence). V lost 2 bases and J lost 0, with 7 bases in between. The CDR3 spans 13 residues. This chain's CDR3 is CAWSLQLNTEAFF. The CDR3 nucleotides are TGTGCCTGGAGTTTACAGTTGAACACTGAAGCTTTCTTT.

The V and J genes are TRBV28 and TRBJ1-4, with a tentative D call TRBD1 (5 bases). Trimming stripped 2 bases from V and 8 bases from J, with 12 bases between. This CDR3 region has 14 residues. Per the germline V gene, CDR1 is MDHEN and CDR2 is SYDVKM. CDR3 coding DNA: TGTGCCAGCAGTTTAGGGGGGGTGGTCGAAAAACTGTTTTTT. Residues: CASSLGGVVEKLFF.

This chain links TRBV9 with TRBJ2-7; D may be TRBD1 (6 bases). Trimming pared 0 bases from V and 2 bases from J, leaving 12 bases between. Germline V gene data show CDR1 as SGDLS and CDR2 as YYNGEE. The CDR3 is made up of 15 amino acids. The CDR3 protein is CASSVGGTLTYEQYF. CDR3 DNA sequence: TGTGCCAGCAGCGTAGGGGGGACATTAACCTACGAGCAGTACTTC.

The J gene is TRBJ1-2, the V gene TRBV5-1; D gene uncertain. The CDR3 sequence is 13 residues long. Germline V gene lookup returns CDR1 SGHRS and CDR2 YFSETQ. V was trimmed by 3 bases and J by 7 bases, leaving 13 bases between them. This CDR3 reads CASSSGDSIGYTF. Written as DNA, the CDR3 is TGCGCCAGCAGCTCCGGGGATTCCATTGGCTACACCTTC.

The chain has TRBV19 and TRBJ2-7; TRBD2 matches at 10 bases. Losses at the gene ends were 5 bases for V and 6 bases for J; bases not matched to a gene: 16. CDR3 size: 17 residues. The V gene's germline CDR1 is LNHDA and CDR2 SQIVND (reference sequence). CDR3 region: CASSPLLGSGGAIEQYF. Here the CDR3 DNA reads TGTGCCAGTAGTCCTCTCCTCGGGAGCGGGGGGGCCATCGAGCAGTACTTC.

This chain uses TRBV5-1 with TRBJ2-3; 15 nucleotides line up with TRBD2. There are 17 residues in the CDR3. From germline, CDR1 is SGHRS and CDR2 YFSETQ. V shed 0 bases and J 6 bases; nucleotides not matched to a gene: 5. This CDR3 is CASSLGTSGGDRDTQYF. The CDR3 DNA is TGCGCCAGCAGCTTGGGGACTAGCGGGGGGGATCGGGATACGCAGTATTTT. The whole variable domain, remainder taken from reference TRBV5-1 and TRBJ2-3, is KAGVTQTPRYLIKTRGQQVTLSCSPISGHRSVSWYQQTPGQGLQFLFEYFSETQRNKGNFPGRFSGRQFSNSRSEMNVSTLELGDSALYLCASSLGTSGGDRDTQYFGPGTRLTVL.